Presented here are 30 T cell receptor beta chains from one specimen sequenced in a study of blood T cell repertoires in COVID-19 (TCRdb year 2020). The library relied on the immunoSEQ multiplex PCR assay. TCRdb took over this immuneACCESS table, retaining in-frame rearrangements with V and J assigned. Such tables are incomplete; in checked studies, under half of the missing clones stem from an unresolved V gene, and the remainder is unexplained. The table for this sample lists about 73,000 clones; 82% of them were counted only once. More than 4% of the sample is in the top ten clones. The sequencing input was peripheral blood. The origin of the receptors is a woman aged 55 to 70 with acute or convalescent COVID-19.

The chain recombines TRBV24-1 with TRBJ1-5; D is perhaps TRBD1 (5 bases). CDR1 KGHDR and CDR2 SFDVKD come from the germline V gene. The V end was cut by 4 bases, the J end by 1 base, with 10 bases between. The CDR3 sequence is 15 residues long. CDR3 sequence: CATSDGHPSNQPQHF. For the CDR3, the DNA is TGTGCCACCAGTGACGGACATCCCAGCAATCAGCCCCAGCATTTT.

The chain recombines TRBV7-2 with TRBJ2-5; 10 bases match TRBD2. There are 16 residues in the CDR3. With V trimmed by 4 bases and J by 3 bases, 8 bases remained unmatched. Germline values: CDR1 SGHTA, CDR2 FQGNSA. CDR3 region: CASSSYGTSDKETQYF. Written as DNA, the CDR3 is TGTGCCAGCAGCTCATACGGGACTAGCGATAAAGAGACCCAGTACTTC.

The CDR3 region has the DNA TGTGCCAGCAGCTTGGTTCTGGGGACAGGGGAGACCCAGTACTTC. Its translation is CASSLVLGTGETQYF. The chain recombines TRBV5-8 with TRBJ2-5; 9 bases are a match to TRBD1. This CDR3 comprises 15 residues. The V gene end was trimmed by 0 bases and the J gene end by 5 bases; junction bases not matched to a gene: 5. Germline V lookup: CDR1 SGHTS, CDR2 YDEGEE.

This clone appeared once. This sequence joins TRBV7-8 and TRBJ2-7; no definite D call. V lost 4 bases to trimming and J lost 3 bases, with 4 bases between them. Per germline, CDR1 SGHVS and CDR2 FQNEAQ. The CDR3 has 11 residues. The CDR3 region has the DNA TGTGCCAGCAGCTCTTACTACGAGCAGTACTTC. Its translation: CASSSYYEQYF.

A few counts support this clone. The chain uses TRBV7-3 and TRBJ2-2; 7 nucleotides match TRBD2. This CDR3 has 15 amino acids. Per germline, CDR1 SGHTA and CDR2 FQGTGA. V shed 5 bases and J 6 bases; nucleotides not matched to a gene: 9. The CDR3 nucleotides are TGTGCCAGCAGCCGGGCGGGAGCAGGGCCCGGGGAGCTGTTTTTT. Its translation is CASSRAGAGPGELFF.

The genes are TRBV9 and TRBJ2-7; 9 bases line up with TRBD2. Germline V gene sequence: CDR1 SGDLS, CDR2 YYNGEE. The length of the CDR3 is 16 residues. Unmatched junction bases numbered 4, after V lost 0 bases and J lost 0 bases. The CDR3 bases are TGTGCCAGCAGCGTAGATGGTAGCGGGAGCTCCTACGAGCAGTACTTC. It specifies CASSVDGSGSSYEQYF.

The V and J genes are TRBV6-1 and TRBJ2-7; 9 bases match TRBD1. With 1 base clipped from V and 5 bases from J, the junction kept 6 bases outside the gene matches. This CDR3 is 15 amino acids long. Germline lookup yields CDR1 MNHNS and CDR2 SASEGT. The CDR3 here is CASSEGGTGINEQYF. For the CDR3, the DNA is TGTGCCAGCAGTGAAGGCGGGACAGGGATCAACGAGCAGTACTTC.

V gene TRBV10-3 combines with J gene TRBJ2-6, with 7 bases that match TRBD1. The CDR3 sequence is 17 residues long. Trimming took 10 bases from V and 0 from J; bases not matched to a gene: 12. CDR1 and CDR2 from the germline V gene are ENHRY and SYGVKD. CDR3 nucleotides: TGTGCCACACATGACGGGACAGTTAACTCTGGGGCCAACGTCCTGACTTTC. Translation gives CATHDGTVNSGANVLTF.

The rearrangement uses TRBV6-5 and TRBJ1-2; D is unclear. The germline V gene encodes CDR1 MNHEY and CDR2 SVGAGI. The V gene lost 6 bases and the J gene lost 4 bases, with 18 bases spanning the gap. The CDR3 contains 15 residues. This CDR3 is CASSRDAVGSYGYTF. In nucleotides, the CDR3 is TGTGCCAGCAGCCGAGACGCGGTGGGGAGCTATGGCTACACCTTC.

The table lists this clone with a count of one. The genes are TRBV7-3 and TRBJ2-3; 10 positions agree with TRBD2. The length of the CDR3 is 18 residues. In germline, CDR1 is SGHTA, CDR2 FQGTGA. The J segment lost 0 bases and the V segment lost 6 bases, leaving 12 bases of the junction unmatched. The CDR3 bases are TGTGCCAGCAGTCCCGGGACTAGCGATGTCCTCAGCACAGATACGCAGTATTTT. Amino acids: CASSPGTSDVLSTDTQYF.

The chain recombines TRBV14 with TRBJ2-7, with D possibly matching TRBD2 (5 bases). CDR3 size: 15 residues. Germline V gives CDR1 SGHDN, CDR2 FVKESK. The ends were cut back, 2 bases at V and 3 bases at J, with 14 bases in the middle. The CDR3: CASSQNRGGSYEQYF. Here the CDR3 DNA reads TGTGCCAGCAGCCAAAACCGCGGAGGCAGCTACGAGCAGTACTTC. The whole variable domain, remainder taken from reference TRBV14 and TRBJ2-7, is EAGVTQFPSHSVIEKGQTVTLRCDPISGHDNLYWYRRVMGKEIKFLLHFVKESKQDESGMPNNRFLAERTGGTYSTLKVQPAELEDSGVYFCASSQNRGGSYEQYFGPGTRLTVT.

The V and J genes are TRBV2 and TRBJ1-1, with D perhaps TRBD1 (5 bases). This CDR3 has 15 residues. Trimming cost V 7 bases and J 4 bases, with 19 bases left between them. Per the germline V gene, CDR1 is SNHLY and CDR2 is FYNNEI. CDR3 residues: CASTPREGWFTEAFF. CDR3 nucleotides: TGTGCCAGCACCCCCAGGGAGGGATGGTTCACTGAAGCTTTCTTT.

The chain has TRBV6-2 or TRBV6-3 and TRBJ2-7; the match to TRBD1 covers 7 bases. The CDR3 runs 15 residues. Germline CDR1 MNHEY, CDR2 SVGEGT. With V trimmed by 4 bases and J by 4 bases, 10 bases remained unmatched. The CDR3 loop is CASSFGQVVVYEQYF. CDR3 sequence (DNA): TGTGCCAGCAGTTTCGGACAGGTTGTAGTATACGAGCAGTACTTC.

The chain has TRBV6-5 and TRBJ2-5; 7 bases fit TRBD2. The CDR3 totals 13 residues. The ends lost 6 bases at V and 5 bases at J; junction bases unmatched: 6. The germline V gene has CDR1 MNHEY and CDR2 SVGAGI. Written as DNA, the CDR3 is TGTGCCAGCAGCAGGGTGGGGGGGGAGACCCAGTACTTC. Its protein is CASSRVGGETQYF.

The chain recombines TRBV2 with TRBJ2-1, with D perhaps TRBD2 (5 bases). Per the germline V gene, CDR1 is SNHLY and CDR2 is FYNNEI. The CDR3 has 14 residues. Deletions cut 6 bases from V and 7 bases from J, with 16 bases between. The chain's CDR3 is CASRPEARSNEQFF. The CDR3 DNA is TGTGCCAGCAGACCGGAGGCTCGGTCGAATGAGCAGTTCTTC.

This rearrangement joins TRBV2 to TRBJ1-6; maybe TRBD1 (5 bases). The V and J ends lost 0 bases and 6 bases respectively, with 9 bases between them. Germline CDR1 SNHLY, CDR2 FYNNEI. The length of the CDR3 is 15 residues. CDR3 nucleotides: TGTGCCAGCAGTGAAGCCAGGGTCTCTAATTCACCCCTCCACTTT. Translation: CASSEARVSNSPLHF.

The V and J genes are TRBV12-3 or TRBV12-4 and TRBJ1-1; D gene unclear. Trimming left V 5 bases short and J 7 bases short, with 8 bases between. CDR3 length: 11 residues. In nucleotides, the CDR3 is TGTGCCAGCAGTAGCATAAGTGAAGCTTTCTTT. Protein product: CASSSISEAFF.

The chain joins TRBV2 to TRBJ1-2, with 7 nucleotides matching TRBD1. The germline V gene encodes CDR1 SNHLY and CDR2 FYNNEI. The V and J ends lost 6 bases and 0 bases, in that order; junction bases with no gene match: 13. The CDR3 contains 17 residues. CDR3 residues: CASRLGGRVGANYGYTF. The CDR3, as DNA: TGTGCCAGCAGACTAGGGGGCAGGGTGGGGGCTAACTATGGCTACACCTTC.

The chain is built from TRBV2 and TRBJ2-1, with 10 bases aligning to TRBD1. The CDR3 consists of 14 residues. V was pared by 4 bases and J by 8 bases, with 5 bases of the junction left unmatched. Germline CDR1 is SNHLY and CDR2 is FYNNEI. Here the CDR3 DNA reads TGTGCCAGCAGTGCGGGACAGGGGTGGGATGAGCAGTTCTTC. This encodes CASSAGQGWDEQFF.

This clone was counted between two and nine times. The chain recombines TRBV30 with TRBJ2-3; 12 bases align to TRBD2. After removal of 2 bases from V and 6 bases from J, the junction contained 6 bases not matched to a gene. Germline CDR1 GTSNPN, CDR2 SVGIG (reference sequence). The CDR3 consists of 15 residues. In DNA, the CDR3 is TGTGCCTGGAGTCTATTTCTAGCGGGAGGGGATACGCAGTATTTT. Protein sequence: CAWSLFLAGGDTQYF. The full variable domain, completed using reference TRBV30 and TRBJ2-3, is SQTIHQWPATLVQPVGSPLSLECTVEGTSNPNLYWYRQAAGRGLQLLFYSVGIGQISSEVPQNLSASRPQDRQFILSSKKLLLSDSGFYLCAWSLFLAGGDTQYFGPGTRLTVL.

The chain recombines TRBV6-5 with TRBJ1-5; no definite D call. With 6 bases removed from V and 7 bases from J, the gap between germline ends came to 13 bases. The germline V gene has CDR1 MNHEY and CDR2 SVGAGI. This CDR3 has 13 amino acids. This CDR3 is CASRRVGGQPQHF. The CDR3 DNA reads as TGTGCCAGCAGGAGGGTAGGAGGACAGCCCCAGCATTTT.

V and J are TRBV7-3 and TRBJ1-1; the D is unclear. The CDR3 consists of 14 residues. The germline gives CDR1 SGHTA, CDR2 FQGTGA. V was shortened by 1 base and J by 5 bases, with 11 bases between the two germline ends. The CDR3 loop is CASSLKAGRTEAFF. The CDR3 coding sequence is TGTGCCAGCAGCTTAAAGGCCGGGAGGACTGAAGCTTTCTTT.

DNA of the CDR3: TGTGCCAGCAGCCAAGTGACAGGGAATAATTCACCCCTCCACTTT. Residues: CASSQVTGNNSPLHF. V gene TRBV3-1 (or the pseudogene TRBV3-2) combines with J gene TRBJ1-6, with 7 bases fitting TRBD1. Trimming at V came to 1 base and at J to 5 bases, leaving 2 bases not matched to a gene. CDR1 is LGHDT and CDR2 is YNNKEL in the germline V gene (reference sequence). The CDR3 spans 15 residues.

The chain uses TRBV28 and TRBJ1-4; D uncertain. Germline lookup yields CDR1 MDHEN and CDR2 SYDVKM. Trimming removed 2 bases at V and 8 bases at J, with 9 bases between. There are 13 residues in the CDR3. The CDR3 sequence is CASSLVTEEKLFF. The CDR3 nucleotides are TGTGCCAGCAGTTTAGTTACAGAGGAAAAACTGTTTTTT. Based on the CDR3 plus reference TRBV28 and TRBJ1-4, the full variable domain is DVKVTQSSRYLVKRTGEKVFLECVQDMDHENMFWYRQDPGLGLRLIYFSYDVKMKEKGDIPEGYSVSREKKERFSLILESASTNQTSMYLCASSLVTEEKLFFGSGTQLSVL.

This clone was picked up one time. The V call is TRBV6-6, the J call TRBJ1-2; a possible D gene is TRBD1 (6 bases). CDR3 length: 14 residues. The germline CDR1 and CDR2 sequences are MNHNY and SVGAGI (reference sequence). The V end was cut by 7 bases, the J end by 1 base, with 13 bases between. DNA of the CDR3: TGTGCCAGCAAACCAGGACAGATTAACTATGGCTACACCTTC. Amino acids: CASKPGQINYGYTF.

V usage is TRBV19 and J usage is TRBJ2-3; weak D call: TRBD2 (6 bases). Per germline, CDR1 LNHDA and CDR2 SQIVND (reference sequence). This CDR3 spans 15 amino acids. Trimming left V 3 bases short and J 1 base short, with 11 bases between. DNA of the CDR3: TGTGCCAGTAGTATCCCCGGGAGTGGCACAGATACGCAGTATTTT. Amino acids: CASSIPGSGTDTQYF.

The V call is TRBV29-1, the J call TRBJ2-5, with D possibly TRBD1 on 6 matching bases. CDR3 length: 12 amino acids. The germline V and J ends were trimmed by 5 bases and 5 bases, with 12 bases remaining between them. The germline V gene has CDR1 SQVTM and CDR2 ANQGSEA. Here the CDR3 DNA reads TGCAGCGTTCGCAGGGGAGAGGAGACCCAGTACTTC. It yields the protein CSVRRGEETQYF.

This chain connects TRBV28 to TRBJ2-3, with D perhaps TRBD2 (6 bases). The CDR3 consists of 14 residues. Trimming removed 11 bases at V and 1 base at J, with 16 bases between. Per the germline V gene, CDR1 is MDHEN and CDR2 is SYDVKM. This CDR3 reads CAGSRRGGTDTQYF. CDR3 in DNA: TGTGCCGGATCCCGACGCGGGGGCACAGATACGCAGTATTTT.

This rearrangement joins TRBV5-6 to TRBJ1-1; D is undetermined. The CDR3 loop spans 15 amino acids. The V gene lost 1 base and the J gene lost 2 bases, with 12 bases spanning the gap. CDR1 SGHDT and CDR2 YYEEEE come from the germline V gene. CDR3 amino acids: CASSLTAGGNTEAFF. The DNA for the CDR3 is TGTGCCAGCAGCTTGACTGCAGGAGGTAACACTGAAGCTTTCTTT. Looking up the rest from reference TRBV5-6 and TRBJ1-1 gives the full variable domain: DAGVTQSPTHLIKTRGQQVTLRCSPKSGHDTVSWYQQALGQGPQFIFQYYEEEERQRGNFPDRFSGHQFPNYSSELNVNALLLGDSALYLCASSLTAGGNTEAFFGQGTRLTVV.

This clone is a singleton in its sample. The CDR3 protein is CASSSGQGYGYTF. CDR3 nucleotide sequence: TGTGCCAGCAGCTCGGGACAGGGGTATGGCTACACCTTC. V gene TRBV13 combines with J gene TRBJ1-2; 10 bases are shared with TRBD1. J lost 5 bases, V lost 4 bases, and 1 base had no gene match. Germline lookup yields CDR1 PRHDT and CDR2 FYEKMQ (reference sequence). The CDR3 extends over 13 amino acids.